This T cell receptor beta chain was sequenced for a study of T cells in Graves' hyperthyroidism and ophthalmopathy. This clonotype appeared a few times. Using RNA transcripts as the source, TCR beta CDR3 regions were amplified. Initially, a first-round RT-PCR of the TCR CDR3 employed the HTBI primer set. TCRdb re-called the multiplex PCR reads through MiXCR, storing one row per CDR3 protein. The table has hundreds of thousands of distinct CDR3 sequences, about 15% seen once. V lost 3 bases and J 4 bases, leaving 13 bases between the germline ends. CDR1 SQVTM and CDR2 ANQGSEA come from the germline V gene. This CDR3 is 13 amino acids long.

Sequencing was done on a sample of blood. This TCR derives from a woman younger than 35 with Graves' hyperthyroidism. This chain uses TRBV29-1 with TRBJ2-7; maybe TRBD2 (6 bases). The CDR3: CSVDTGDRYEQYF. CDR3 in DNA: TGCAGCGTTGATACGGGAGATAGGTACGAGCAGTACTTC.